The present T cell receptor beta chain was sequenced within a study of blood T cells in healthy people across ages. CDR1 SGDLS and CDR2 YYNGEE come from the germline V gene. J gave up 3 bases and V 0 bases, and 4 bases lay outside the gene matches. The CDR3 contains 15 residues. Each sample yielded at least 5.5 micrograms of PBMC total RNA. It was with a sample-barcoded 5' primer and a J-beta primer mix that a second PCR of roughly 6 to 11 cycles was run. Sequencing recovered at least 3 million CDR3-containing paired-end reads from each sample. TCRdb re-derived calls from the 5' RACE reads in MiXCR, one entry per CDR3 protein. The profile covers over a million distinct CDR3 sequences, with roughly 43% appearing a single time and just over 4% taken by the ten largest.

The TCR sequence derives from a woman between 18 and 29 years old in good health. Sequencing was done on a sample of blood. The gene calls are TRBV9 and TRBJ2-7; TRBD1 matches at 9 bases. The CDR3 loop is CASSVAGTGNYEQYF. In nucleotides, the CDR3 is TGTGCCAGCAGCGTAGCTGGGACAGGGAACTACGAGCAGTACTTC.